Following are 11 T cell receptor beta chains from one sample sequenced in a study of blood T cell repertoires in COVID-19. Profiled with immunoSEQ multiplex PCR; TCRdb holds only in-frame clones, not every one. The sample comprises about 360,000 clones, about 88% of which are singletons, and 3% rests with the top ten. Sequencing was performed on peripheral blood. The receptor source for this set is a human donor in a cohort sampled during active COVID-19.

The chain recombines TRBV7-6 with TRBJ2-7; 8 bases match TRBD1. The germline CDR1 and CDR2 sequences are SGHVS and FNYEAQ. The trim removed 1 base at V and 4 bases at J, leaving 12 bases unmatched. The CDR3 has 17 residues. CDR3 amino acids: CASSLGVGGQGSYEQYF. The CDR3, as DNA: TGTGCCAGCAGCTTAGGGGTCGGAGGACAGGGCTCTTACGAGCAGTACTTC.

This CDR3 is CASSVEQGADTEAFF. CDR3 nucleotide sequence: TGTGCCAGCAGCGTGGAACAGGGGGCTGACACTGAAGCTTTCTTT. V and J are TRBV5-6 and TRBJ1-1; 9 bases are a match to TRBD1. This CDR3 spans 15 amino acids. With 4 bases clipped from V and 3 bases from J, the junction kept 7 bases outside the gene matches. Germline-derived CDR1 and CDR2 are SGHDT and YYEEEE.

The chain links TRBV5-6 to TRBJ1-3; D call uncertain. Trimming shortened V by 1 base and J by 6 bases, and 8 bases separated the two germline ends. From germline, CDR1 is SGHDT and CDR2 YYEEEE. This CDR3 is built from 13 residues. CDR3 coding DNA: TGTGCCAGCAGCTTGAACATTAAAAACACCATATATTTT. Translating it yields CASSLNIKNTIYF.

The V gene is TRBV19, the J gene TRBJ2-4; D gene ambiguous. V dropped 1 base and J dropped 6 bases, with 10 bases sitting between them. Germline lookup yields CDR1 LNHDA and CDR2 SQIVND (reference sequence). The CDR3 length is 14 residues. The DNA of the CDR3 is TGTGCCAGTAGTATAGGGCTCTCGGGAAACATTCAGTACTTC. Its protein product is CASSIGLSGNIQYF.

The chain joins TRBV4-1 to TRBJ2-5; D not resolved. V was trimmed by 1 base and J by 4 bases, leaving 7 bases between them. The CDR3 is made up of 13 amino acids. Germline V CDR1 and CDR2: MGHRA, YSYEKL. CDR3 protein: CASSQVLLETQYF. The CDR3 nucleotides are TGCGCCAGCAGCCAAGTACTATTAGAGACCCAGTACTTC.

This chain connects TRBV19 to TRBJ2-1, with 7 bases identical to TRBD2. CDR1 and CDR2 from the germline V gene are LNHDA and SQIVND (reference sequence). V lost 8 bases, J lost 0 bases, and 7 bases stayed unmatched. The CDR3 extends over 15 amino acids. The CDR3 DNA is TGTGCCAGTGCGAGACTAGCAGACTCCTACAATGAGCAGTTCTTC. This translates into CASARLADSYNEQFF.

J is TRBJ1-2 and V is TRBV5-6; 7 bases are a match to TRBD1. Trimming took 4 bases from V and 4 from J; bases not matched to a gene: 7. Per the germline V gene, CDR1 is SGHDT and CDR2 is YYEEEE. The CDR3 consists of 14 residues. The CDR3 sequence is CASSTPGQPYGYTF. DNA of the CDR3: TGTGCCAGCAGCACCCCGGGACAGCCCTATGGCTACACCTTC.

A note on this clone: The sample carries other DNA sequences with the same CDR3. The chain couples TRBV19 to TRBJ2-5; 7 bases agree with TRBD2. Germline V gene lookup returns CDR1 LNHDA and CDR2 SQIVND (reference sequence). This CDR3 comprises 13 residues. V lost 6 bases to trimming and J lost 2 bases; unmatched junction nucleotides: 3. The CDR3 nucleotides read TGTGCCAGTAGCCCGGGACTACAAGAGACCCAGTACTTC. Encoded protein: CASSPGLQETQYF.

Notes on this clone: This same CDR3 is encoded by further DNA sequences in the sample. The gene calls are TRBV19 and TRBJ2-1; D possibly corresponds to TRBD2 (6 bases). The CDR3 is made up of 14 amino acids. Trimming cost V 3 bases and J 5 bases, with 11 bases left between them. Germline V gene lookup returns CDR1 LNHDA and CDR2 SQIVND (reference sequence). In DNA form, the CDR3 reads TGTGCCAGTAGTATTCGAACGGGAGACAATGAGCAGTTCTTC. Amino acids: CASSIRTGDNEQFF.

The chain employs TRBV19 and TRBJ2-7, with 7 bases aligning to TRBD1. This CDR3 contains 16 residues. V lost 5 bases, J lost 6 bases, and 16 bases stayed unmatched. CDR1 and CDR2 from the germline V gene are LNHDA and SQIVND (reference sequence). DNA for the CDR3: TGTGCCAGTAGTCCCCAGAAGAAGACAGGGTGGTCCGAGCAGTACTTC. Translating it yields CASSPQKKTGWSEQYF.

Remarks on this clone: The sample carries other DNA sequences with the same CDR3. The CDR3 is CAWSGLAGGPDTQYF. The CDR3 nucleotides read TGTGCCTGGAGCGGACTAGCGGGAGGGCCAGATACGCAGTATTTT. The chain carries TRBV30 and TRBJ2-3; 15 bases are a match to TRBD2. Germline V gene data show CDR1 as GTSNPN and CDR2 as SVGIG (reference sequence). CDR3 length equals 15 residues. The junction had 2 bases not matched to a gene; V was cut back by 3 bases and J by 4 bases.